This TCR beta chain was identified during a study of blood T cell repertoires in COVID-19. Study information: There were acute and convalescent COVID-19 samples, and they came from the United States, Italy and Spain. PBMCs, B-cell-depleted T cells, or T cells were the source of the cDNA or gDNA that made up the material.

Authors' data handling: It was from reference gene primer amplification that nucleated cell counts were estimated. Profiling relied on immunoSEQ multiplex PCR, and the TCRdb table lists in-frame clones only, not all of them. V and J calls plus clone size are reproduced from that table; the DNA served to infer D and trimming. The table lists 180,000 or so clones, 65% to 90% of them singletons. Resolution of symptoms, clearance, or two negative PCRs was present in recovered Cohort 3 donors. This TCR was sampled from a man in his forties or fifties who had recovered from COVID-19. Sequenced input: PBMCs or T cells enriched from blood (not recorded which).

The CDR3 reads CASSQYIWGQGIDNEQFF. DNA for the CDR3: TGTGCCAGCAGCCAGTATATATGGGGACAGGGTATCGACAATGAGCAGTTCTTC. V gene TRBV3-1 (or the pseudogene TRBV3-2) combines with J gene TRBJ2-1, with 9 bases lining up with TRBD1. The germline V gene encodes CDR1 LGHDT and CDR2 YNNKEL (reference sequence). The CDR3 is 18 amino acids. The junction had 14 bases not matched to a gene; V was cut back by 3 bases and J by 5 bases.